The next 27 T cell receptor beta chains were all read from a single sample in a study of cytomegalovirus exposure and HLA in healthy donors. The PCR made use of 60 Vbeta and 13 Jbeta primers. TCRdb keeps only in-frame clones here, not all; method: immunoSEQ multiplex PCR. The table includes about 120,000 clones, approximately 81% detected once. Sequencing used PBMCs. Receptors originate from a man aged 25-45 years in good health and CMV-seropositive.

This clone has just one count. J is TRBJ2-2 and V is TRBV7-2, with TRBD2 matching 8 bases. V shed 2 bases and J 0 bases; nucleotides not matched to a gene: 5. The CDR3 is 17 residues long. Germline assignment: CDR1 SGHTA and CDR2 FQGNSA. The CDR3 nucleotides read TGTGCCAGCAGCTTATTTGGCGGGAGGACGAACACCGGGGAGCTGTTTTTT. Residues: CASSLFGGRTNTGELFF.

V usage is TRBV4-3 and J usage is TRBJ2-7, with TRBD2 as a possible D gene (6 bases). Germline values: CDR1 LGHNA, CDR2 YSLEER. Trimming left V 1 base short and J 1 base short, with 20 bases between. The length of the CDR3 is 18 residues. The CDR3 region has the DNA TGCGCCAGCAGCCAAGGGGTTGTCGGGGGAGAGAGGTCCTACGAGCAGTACTTC. This gives the protein CASSQGVVGGERSYEQYF.

The CDR3 sequence is CASSLTSLPSEQYF. In DNA, the CDR3 is TGTGCCAGCAGTCTCACTAGCCTTCCTAGCGAGCAGTACTTC. The chain employs TRBV27 and TRBJ2-7; possible D gene TRBD2, 6 bases. This CDR3 is 14 amino acids long. The germline V gene encodes CDR1 MNHEY and CDR2 SMNVEV (reference sequence). The V and J ends lost 5 bases and 6 bases respectively, with 17 bases between them.

The gene calls are TRBV7-8 and TRBJ2-2; a weak D match, TRBD2 (5 bases). The CDR3 is 12 residues long. V lost 5 bases, J lost 5 bases, and 6 bases lay in between. CDR1 is SGHVS and CDR2 is FQNEAQ in the germline V gene. CDR3 nucleotides: TGTGCCAGCAGCCGGGGAACCGGGGAGCTGTTTTTT. Protein: CASSRGTGELFF. Drawing the rest from reference TRBV7-8 and TRBJ2-2, the complete variable domain is GAGVSQSPRYKVAKRGQDVALRCDPISGHVSLFWYQQALGQGPEFLTYFQNEAQLDKSGLPSDRFFAERPEGSVSTLKIQRTQQEDSAVYLCASSRGTGELFFGEGSRLTVL.

J is TRBJ2-7 and V is TRBV13; D perhaps matches TRBD1 (6 bases). Germline-derived CDR1 and CDR2 are PRHDT and FYEKMQ (reference sequence). V was pared by 5 bases and J by 4 bases, with 18 bases between. The CDR3 sequence is 15 residues long. CDR3 region: CASSRRQAPSYEQYF. CDR3 coding DNA: TGTGCCAGCAGCAGACGACAGGCACCTTCGTACGAGCAGTACTTC.

In its sample, this clone was seen once. V and J are TRBV11-2 and TRBJ1-6, with D maybe TRBD1 (6 bases). Germline CDR1 is SGHAT and CDR2 is FQNNGV. CDR3 length equals 15 residues. V lost 4 bases and J lost 10, with 17 bases in between. Here the CDR3 DNA reads TGTGCCAGCAGCTCCTTGACAGGCGGTGGCTCACCCCTCCACTTT. Protein: CASSSLTGGGSPLHF. The variable domain in full, with the rest retrieved from reference TRBV11-2 and TRBJ1-6, is EAGVAQSPRYKIIEKRQSVAFWCNPISGHATLYWYQQILGQGPKLLIQFQNNGVVDDSQLPKDRFSAERLKGVDSTLKIQPAKLEDSAVYLCASSSLTGGGSPLHFGNGTRLTVT.

The V and J genes are TRBV4-3 and TRBJ1-2; 8 bases are shared with TRBD1. There are 15 residues in the CDR3. Looked up from germline, CDR1 is LGHNA and CDR2 is YSLEER. Trimming at V came to 1 base and at J to 0 bases, leaving 1 base not matched to a gene. CDR3 nucleotides: TGCGCCAGCAGCCAAGGGACAGGGTCTAACTATGGCTACACCTTC. This encodes CASSQGTGSNYGYTF.

J is TRBJ1-1 and V is TRBV7-8, with a weak D call TRBD1 (5 bases). The CDR3 extends over 12 amino acids. Trimming removed 4 bases at V and 4 bases at J, with 7 bases between. From germline, CDR1 is SGHVS and CDR2 FQNEAQ. CDR3 protein: CASSSGGTEAFF. The CDR3 bases are TGTGCCAGCAGCTCGGGGGGCACTGAAGCTTTCTTT. Full variable domain (remainder filled in from reference TRBV7-8 and TRBJ1-1): GAGVSQSPRYKVAKRGQDVALRCDPISGHVSLFWYQQALGQGPEFLTYFQNEAQLDKSGLPSDRFFAERPEGSVSTLKIQRTQQEDSAVYLCASSSGGTEAFFGQGTRLTVV.

The chain is built from TRBV28 and TRBJ1-2; 8 positions match TRBD1. The trim removed 7 bases at V and 0 bases at J, leaving 10 bases unmatched. The CDR3 sequence is 16 residues long. In germline, CDR1 is MDHEN, CDR2 SYDVKM. The CDR3 DNA is TGTGCCAGCACTACAGGGGGTGTTGAAACTAACTATGGCTACACCTTC. This sequence encodes CASTTGGVETNYGYTF.

The J gene is TRBJ1-2, the V gene TRBV6-6; 7 nucleotides agree with TRBD1. This CDR3 spans 13 amino acids. Germline V gene data show CDR1 as MNHNY and CDR2 as SVGAGI (reference sequence). Trimming at V came to 6 bases and at J to 4 bases, leaving 5 bases not matched to a gene. The CDR3 region is CASRNRGFYGYTF. In nucleotides, the CDR3 is TGTGCCAGCAGGAACAGGGGCTTCTATGGCTACACCTTC.

This clone was counted once. The J gene is TRBJ2-7, the V gene TRBV11-2; 12 bases are shared with TRBD1. CDR1 SGHAT and CDR2 FQNNGV come from the germline V gene. V shed 5 bases and J 4 bases; nucleotides not matched to a gene: 6. This CDR3 region has 15 residues. CDR3 DNA: TGTGCCAGCAGCCCCGGGACAGGGGGCGGTTACGAGCAGTACTTC. It encodes CASSPGTGGGYEQYF.

The chain carries TRBV10-1 and TRBJ2-7; 10 bases fit TRBD1. V dropped 6 bases and J dropped 6; count of bases not matched to a gene: 8. CDR1 and CDR2 (germline): WNHNN, SYGVQD (reference sequence). This CDR3 is 14 amino acids long. CDR3 protein: CASRPGQGISEQYF. The CDR3 region has the DNA TGCGCCAGCAGACCGGGACAGGGGATCTCCGAGCAGTACTTC.

This clone was recorded a few times. V usage is TRBV7-3 and J usage is TRBJ2-1; weak D call: TRBD1 (5 bases). Trimming left V 1 base short and J 4 bases short, with 11 bases between. The CDR3 is 15 amino acids. The germline CDR1 and CDR2 sequences are SGHTA and FQGTGA. The CDR3 region has the DNA TGTGCCAGCAGCTTAATCGGCAGGGAATACAATGAGCAGTTCTTC. Amino acid sequence: CASSLIGREYNEQFF.

The chain combines TRBV14 with TRBJ2-1; 13 bases map to TRBD2. The CDR3 length is 16 residues. J gave up 10 bases and V 3 bases, and 9 bases lay outside the gene matches. Looked up from germline, CDR1 is SGHDN and CDR2 is FVKESK. In nucleotides, the CDR3 is TGTGCCAGCAGCCAGGGACTAGCGGGGTCTTCGGGAGAGCAGTTCTTC. Encoded protein: CASSQGLAGSSGEQFF. The whole variable domain, filled in from reference TRBV14 and TRBJ2-1, reads EAGVTQFPSHSVIEKGQTVTLRCDPISGHDNLYWYRRVMGKEIKFLLHFVKESKQDESGMPNNRFLAERTGGTYSTLKVQPAELEDSGVYFCASSQGLAGSSGEQFFGPGTRLTVL.

The chain joins TRBV23-1 to TRBJ2-1; 8 nucleotides align to TRBD1. TRBV23-1 qualifies as an ORF whose function is uncertain. The CDR3 covers 16 residues. V was pared by 6 bases and J by 1 base, with 8 bases of the junction left unmatched. CDR3 nucleotide sequence: TGCGCCAGCAGCCCCGAAGGGGACAGGTCCTACAATGAGCAGTTCTTC. It encodes CASSPEGDRSYNEQFF.

The V and J genes are TRBV19 and TRBJ1-1; D gene uncertain. Germline V CDR1 and CDR2: LNHDA, SQIVND (reference sequence). The CDR3 sequence is 12 residues long. The V end lost 6 bases, the J end lost 3 bases, and 8 bases lay between the germline ends. The chain's CDR3 is CASSTFYTEAFF. CDR3 DNA: TGTGCCAGTAGCACTTTTTACACTGAAGCTTTCTTT.

The chain has TRBV4-2 and TRBJ1-1, with TRBD1 matching 11 bases. Germline V gene data show CDR1 as LGHNA and CDR2 as YNFKEQ. CDR3 length: 16 amino acids. V lost 6 bases, J lost 1 base, and 7 bases stayed unmatched. CDR3 sequence: CASRQRTGGSNTEAFF. Written as DNA, the CDR3 is TGTGCCAGCAGACAGAGGACAGGGGGCTCGAACACTGAAGCTTTCTTT.

The chain links TRBV11-3 to TRBJ2-2; tentatively, D is TRBD1 (5 bases). Germline V gene data show CDR1 as SGHNT and CDR2 as YENEEA. This CDR3 contains 15 residues. V was cut by 5 bases and J by 1 base, with 11 bases left in between. The CDR3 coding sequence is TGTGCCAGCAGCCCTAATAGGGGGAACACCGGGGAGCTGTTTTTT. This gives the protein CASSPNRGNTGELFF.

The chain joins TRBV28 to TRBJ2-1; TRBD2 agrees at 8 bases. The length of the CDR3 is 14 residues. Losses at the gene ends were 5 bases for V and 4 bases for J; bases not matched to a gene: 4. CDR1 is MDHEN and CDR2 is SYDVKM in the germline V gene. DNA for the CDR3: TGTGCCAGCAGTCTAAGCGGGAGTTACAATGAGCAGTTCTTC. Translating gives CASSLSGSYNEQFF.

The chain uses TRBV11-3 and TRBJ2-1; D not certain. Germline lookup yields CDR1 SGHNT and CDR2 YENEEA. This CDR3 region has 17 residues. Trimming removed 0 bases at V and 0 bases at J, with 12 bases between. The DNA for the CDR3 is TGTGCCAGCAGCTTAGAGTCAACTTGGAGCTCCTACAATGAGCAGTTCTTC. Its translation is CASSLESTWSSYNEQFF.

By share, this clone counts as large. This chain links TRBV21-1 with TRBJ2-7; the table assigns TRBD1, which was not confirmed against the DNA. TRBV21-1 is labeled a pseudogene. The CDR3 has 13 residues. The CDR3 loop reads CASSRDRSYEQYF. CDR3 nucleotides: TGTGCCAGCAGCAGGGACAGGAGTTACGAGCAGTACTTC.

V gene TRBV11-2 combines with J gene TRBJ1-4; TRBD1 might be the D (6 bases). V dropped 7 bases and J dropped 6 bases, with 24 bases sitting between them. The CDR3 runs 17 residues. The germline V gene encodes CDR1 SGHAT and CDR2 FQNNGV. CDR3 region: CASKPGVAVGVYEKLFF. In DNA form, the CDR3 reads TGTGCCAGCAAGCCAGGGGTAGCAGTGGGGGTCTATGAAAAACTGTTTTTT.

In its sample, this clone was seen once. The chain has TRBV11-1 and TRBJ2-3; possibly TRBD2 for D (7 bases). CDR3 length equals 15 residues. The V gene's germline CDR1 is SGHAT and CDR2 FQDESV (reference sequence). V was clipped by 3 bases and J by 3 bases, with 13 bases between them. Here the CDR3 DNA reads TGTGCCAGCAGCTTCAAGGGGGGGCCTACAGATACGCAGTATTTT. Its protein is CASSFKGGPTDTQYF.

This rearrangement joins TRBV5-4 to TRBJ2-1; 11 bases map to TRBD2. Trimming took 0 bases from V and 6 from J; bases not matched to a gene: 2. The CDR3 is 15 amino acids. Germline-derived CDR1 and CDR2 are SGHNT and YYREEE (reference sequence). CDR3 bases: TGTGCCAGCAGCTTGGATCTAGCGGGGGGCAATGAGCAGTTCTTC. Protein sequence: CASSLDLAGGNEQFF.

This rearrangement joins TRBV5-5 to TRBJ2-2, with a tentative D call TRBD1 (6 bases). This CDR3 has 13 residues. With 1 base removed from V and 6 bases from J, the gap between germline ends came to 7 bases. The V gene's germline CDR1 is SGHKS and CDR2 YYEKEE (reference sequence). In DNA form, the CDR3 reads TGTGCCAGCAGCTTGTGGGGGCCCGGGGAGCTGTTTTTT. Encoded protein: CASSLWGPGELFF.

The V and J genes are TRBV5-6 and TRBJ1-2, with 10 bases aligning to TRBD1. The CDR3 is 15 amino acids. Germline CDR1 reads SGHDT; CDR2 reads YYEEEE. J gave up 4 bases and V 5 bases, and 8 bases lay outside the gene matches. For the CDR3, the DNA is TGTGCCAGCAGTTACTTGGGACAGGGGTCCTATGGCTACACCTTC. Amino acid sequence: CASSYLGQGSYGYTF.

This clone was detected a few times. V is TRBV5-1 and J is TRBJ2-6; 9 nucleotides align to TRBD1. Germline V CDR1 and CDR2: SGHRS, YFSETQ. Trimming cost V 1 base and J 0 bases; bases outside gene matches: 5. The CDR3 length is 18 residues. CDR3 DNA: TGCGCCAGCAGCTTGTGGACAGGGGTCGTCTCTGGGGCCAACGTCCTGACTTTC. Translation gives CASSLWTGVVSGANVLTF.